This entry describes one T cell receptor beta chain. Its antigen is currently unknown. Measured with immunoSEQ multiplex PCR; TCRdb has only the in-frame clones, and not every one. The sample shows approximately 130,000 clones, roughly 90% of them seen only once. CDR3 length: 15 amino acids. V lost 5 bases, J lost 0 bases, and 12 bases lay in between. Per the germline V gene, CDR1 is SGHRS and CDR2 is YFSETQ. The sample comes from a study of T cell responses to AZD1222 COVID-19 vaccine. The study, taken as a whole, reports: The span of vaccine-associated CD4 TCRs extended across spike, with dominance at 160-218 and 743-854. The study found Spike-specific TCR breadth and depth rose after two AZD1222 doses. Reportedly, close to half of spike-specific TCRs are directed against unmutated variant regions. Samples come after the peak T cell response, not at day 14.

This chain links TRBV5-1 with TRBJ1-3; possibly TRBD1 for D (5 bases). The receptor was isolated from an adult in good health. The specimen was peripheral blood, collected on day 0 of AZD1222 vaccination. The CDR3 DNA reads as TGCGCCAGCAGATTAACAGGTCTCTCTGGAAACACCATATATTTT. Amino acids: CASRLTGLSGNTIYF.